One sample yielded the 9 T cell receptor beta chains listed below, sequenced in a study of shared clonotypes between healthy human individuals. Naive CD8 cells comprised CD45RO-negative, CCR7-positively selected cells, excluding terminally differentiated effector memory CD45RA+ cells. TCRdb's table, derived via immunoSEQ multiplex PCR, lists solely in-frame clones and lacks some. Of about 680,000 clones listed, roughly 94% are singletons. The specimen sequenced was naive CD8+ T cells sorted from blood. The receptor source for this set is a man younger than 40 in good health.

The rearrangement uses TRBV11-2 and TRBJ1-5, with D perhaps matching TRBD1 (5 bases). The CDR3 contains 16 residues. V lost 0 bases, J lost 4 bases, and 13 bases lay in between. Per germline, CDR1 SGHAT and CDR2 FQNNGV. CDR3 loop: CASSLEVSGINQPQHF. The CDR3 DNA is TGTGCCAGCAGCTTAGAAGTTTCAGGGATTAATCAGCCCCAGCATTTT.

V and J are TRBV7-9 and TRBJ2-7; D unclear. Germline CDR1 reads SEHNR; CDR2 reads FQNEAQ (reference sequence). The CDR3 is 15 amino acids. V shed 4 bases and J shed 5 bases, with 18 bases lying between them. The CDR3 protein is CASSYEPGPSHEQYF. CDR3 in DNA: TGTGCCAGCAGCTATGAGCCAGGACCATCTCACGAGCAGTACTTC.

The chain links TRBV6-1 to TRBJ2-7; 9 bases align to TRBD1. The CDR3 totals 13 residues. The V gene end was trimmed by 6 bases and the J gene end by 3 bases; junction bases not matched to a gene: 3. The germline gives CDR1 MNHNS, CDR2 SASEGT. CDR3 coding DNA: TGTGCCAGCAGCCGGACAGGGGTCTACGAGCAGTACTTC. It specifies CASSRTGVYEQYF.

This chain links TRBV15 with TRBJ2-2; tentative D call: TRBD2 (6 bases). Germline V gene sequence: CDR1 LNHNV, CDR2 YYDKDF (reference sequence). This CDR3 is built from 15 residues. V was trimmed by 5 bases and J by 4 bases, leaving 14 bases between them. The CDR3 coding sequence is TGTGCCACCAGCTTTCTGGCGGAGGGCACCGGGGAGCTGTTTTTT. Translating it yields CATSFLAEGTGELFF.

This clone was seen only once. This chain links TRBV7-6 with TRBJ2-7; 14 nucleotides match TRBD2. The ends lost 5 bases at V and 5 bases at J; junction bases unmatched: 5. CDR3 length: 15 amino acids. Germline values: CDR1 SGHVS, CDR2 FNYEAQ. This chain's CDR3 is CASSKGLAGVDEQYF. The CDR3 DNA is TGTGCCAGCAGCAAGGGACTAGCGGGAGTCGACGAGCAGTACTTC.

This chain uses TRBV2 with TRBJ2-7; D possibly corresponds to TRBD2 (6 bases). This CDR3 comprises 10 residues. The germline CDR1 and CDR2 sequences are SNHLY and FYNNEI. V lost 6 bases and J 12 bases, leaving 12 bases between the germline ends. In DNA, the CDR3 is TGTGCCAGCAGGGGACTCTCGATGTACTTC. It specifies CASRGLSMYF.

This chain joins TRBV5-1 and TRBJ2-3; TRBD2 might be the D (6 bases). The CDR3 totals 15 residues. V gave up 1 base and J gave up 4 bases, with 13 bases separating them. In germline, CDR1 is SGHRS, CDR2 YFSETQ. CDR3 sequence (DNA): TGCGCCAGCAGCTTGTATACGGGAGCGGCAGATACGCAGTATTTT. Translated, it gives CASSLYTGAADTQYF.

J is TRBJ1-1 and V is TRBV5-1; maybe TRBD1 (6 bases). The V gene lost 0 bases and the J gene lost 3 bases, with 12 bases spanning the gap. The CDR3 is 15 amino acids. Germline V gene lookup returns CDR1 SGHRS and CDR2 YFSETQ. Here the CDR3 DNA reads TGCGCCAGCAGCTTGGACCGGGGGGCGTACACTGAAGCTTTCTTT. This sequence encodes CASSLDRGAYTEAFF.

The rearrangement links TRBV27 to TRBJ1-2; weak D call: TRBD1 (6 bases). The CDR3 is made up of 16 amino acids. Germline loops: CDR1 MNHEY, CDR2 SMNVEV (reference sequence). V was pared by 0 bases and J by 2 bases, with 13 bases between. This CDR3 is CASSLSMGAVNYGYTF. CDR3 DNA sequence: TGTGCCAGCAGTTTATCGATGGGGGCGGTAAACTATGGCTACACCTTC.